This is a list of T cell receptor beta chains from one sample in a study of CD8 T cells in ankylosing spondylitis. TCRdb recomputed calls from the 5' RACE reads with MiXCR, one row per CDR3 protein. The sample holds hundreds of thousands of distinct CDR3 sequences, more than 15% seen once. Sequenced sample: blood, either unsorted or a sorted T cell fraction (not recorded which). Receptors were obtained from a male donor with ankylosing spondylitis. CDR3s include the opening cysteine and the closing phenylalanine or tryptophan. The order of the fields is J gene, D gene, clone size, V gene, CDR3 protein, CDR3 DNA. A D gene is named only where the DNA matches it firmly. Size is omitted from some rows. Given values are once, few, many or a class for expanded clones.

TRBJ1-5 | . | many | TRBV7-9 | CASSLGGDSNQPQHF | TGCGCCAGCAGCTTGGGAGGAGATAGCAATCAGCCCCAGCATTTT
TRBJ2-3 | . | few | TRBV20-1 | CSATGSTDTQYF | TGCAGTGCTACCGGGAGCACAGATACGCAGTATTTT
TRBJ2-3 | TRBD1 | many | TRBV5-1 | CASSTGQSTDTQYF | TGCGCCAGCAGCACGGGACAGTCCACAGATACGCAGTATTTT
TRBJ1-1 | . | . | TRBV6-5 | CASSSQDGNTEAFF | TGTGCCAGCAGTTCCCAGGACGGGAACACTGAAGCTTTCTTT
TRBJ2-3 | . | few | TRBV20-1 | CSAIPRGMVTDTQYF | TGCAGTGCTATCCCACGGGGGATGGTCACAGATACGCAGTATTTT
TRBJ2-3 | TRBD2 | many | TRBV20-1 | CSANSGSADTQYF | TGCAGTGCTAACAGCGGGAGCGCAGATACGCAGTATTTT
TRBJ1-1 | . | . | TRBV7-8 | CASSPKGTEAFF | TGTGCCAGCAGCCCGAAAGGGACTGAAGCTTTCTTT
TRBJ2-6 | . | . | TRBV29-1 | CSVGDVANVLTF | TGCAGCGTGGGGGACGTGGCCAACGTCCTGACTTTC
TRBJ2-7 | TRBD1 | few | TRBV5-1 | CASSGGQVNYEQYF | TGCGCCAGCAGCGGCGGACAGGTGAACTACGAGCAGTACTTC
TRBJ2-1 | TRBD2 | few | TRBV7-2 | CASSIRRGGINEQFF | TGTGCCAGCAGCATCCGCCGGGGGGGCATCAATGAGCAGTTCTTC
TRBJ2-3 | . | . | TRBV5-1 | CASSEDGLSGTQYF | TGCGCCAGCAGTGAGGACGGACTCTCCGGCACGCAGTATTTT
TRBJ2-7 | TRBD2 | many | TRBV2 | CASRPRGSHEQYF | TGTGCCAGCAGACCTCGCGGGAGTCACGAGCAGTACTTC
TRBJ2-1 | . | . | TRBV12-3/TRBV12-4 | CASSFVGGRDEQFF | TGTGCCAGCAGTTTTGTGGGGGGCCGCGATGAGCAGTTCTTC
TRBJ2-7 | . | . | TRBV2 | CASSELGLTDEQYF | TGTGCCAGCAGTGAATTGGGTCTGACGGACGAGCAGTACTTC
TRBJ1-1 | TRBD1 | . | TRBV12-3/TRBV12-4 | CASRTAGTGSAFF | TGTGCCAGCAGAACCGCCGGGACAGGGTCAGCTTTCTTT
TRBJ2-5 | . | few | TRBV12-3/TRBV12-4 | CASRNSRDYLETQYF | TGTGCCAGCAGAAACTCCCGGGATTACCTAGAGACCCAGTACTTC
TRBJ1-1 | TRBD1 | . | TRBV7-9 | CASSQQTGGAEAFF | TGTGCCAGCAGCCAACAGACAGGGGGGGCTGAAGCTTTCTTT
TRBJ2-1 | TRBD2 | few | TRBV12-3/TRBV12-4 | CASSPGTSVYINEQFF | TGTGCCAGCAGTCCCGGGACTAGCGTATATATCAATGAGCAGTTCTTC
TRBJ1-1 | . | few | TRBV20-1 | CSARTGTSAEAFF | TGCAGTGCGCGCACCGGGACTAGTGCTGAAGCTTTCTTT
TRBJ2-1 | TRBD1 | . | TRBV28 | CASSLYGTDNEQFF | TGTGCCAGCAGTTTATACGGGACAGACAATGAGCAGTTCTTC
TRBJ2-5 | . | few | TRBV5-1 | CASSLVADGATQYF | TGCGCCAGCAGCTTGGTTGCGGACGGGGCGACCCAGTACTTC
TRBJ2-7 | TRBD2 | . | TRBV7-9 | CASSLSSTSGGYEQYF | TGTGCCAGCAGCTTATCATCGACTAGCGGGGGATACGAGCAGTACTTC
TRBJ2-7 | . | . | TRBV12-3/TRBV12-4 | CASSLYAYEQYF | TGTGCCAGCAGTCTCTATGCCTACGAGCAGTACTTC
TRBJ1-4 | . | few | TRBV29-1 | CSGWKGEKLFF | TGCAGCGGGTGGAAGGGGGAAAAACTGTTTTTT
TRBJ2-5 | TRBD1 | . | TRBV7-9 | CASSQTRRGQGDETQYF | TGTGCCAGCAGCCAGACGCGACGGGGACAGGGGGATGAGACCCAGTACTTC
TRBJ2-3 | . | . | TRBV28 | CASSGRGSGTDTQYF | TGTGCCAGCAGTGGCCGGGGGTCTGGGACAGATACGCAGTATTTT
TRBJ1-1 | TRBD1 | few | TRBV18 | CASSPRVGQGLNTEAFF | TGTGCCAGCTCACCCCGGGTTGGACAGGGGCTGAACACTGAAGCTTTCTTT
TRBJ2-7 | TRBD2 | . | TRBV7-2 | CASSLGLAGLEQYF | TGTGCCAGCAGCTTAGGACTAGCGGGATTGGAGCAGTACTTC
TRBJ2-2 | TRBD1 | . | TRBV29-1 | CSVEGDRAGGELFF | TGCAGCGTTGAAGGGGACAGGGCAGGTGGGGAGCTGTTTTTT
TRBJ2-3 | TRBD2 | few | TRBV3-1 | CASSLTSGADTQYF | TGTGCCAGCAGCCTGACTAGCGGGGCAGATACGCAGTATTTT
TRBJ2-1 | TRBD2 | many | TRBV29-1 | CSVEGGRANEQFF | TGCAGCGTTGAAGGCGGGAGGGCCAATGAGCAGTTCTTC
TRBJ2-7 | . | . | TRBV7-8 | CASSLVRVDEQYF | TGTGCCAGCAGCTTAGTCAGGGTTGACGAGCAGTACTTC
TRBJ2-7 | . | . | TRBV7-9 | CASSSEIPRVEQYF | TGTGCCAGCAGCTCCGAAATACCAAGGGTAGAGCAGTACTTC
TRBJ2-5 | . | . | TRBV7-2 | CASSQLGGASAQYF | TGTGCCAGCAGCCAGCTCGGAGGGGCGTCGGCCCAGTACTTC
TRBJ2-5 | . | many | TRBV10-3 | CAISEFQETQYF | TGTGCCATCAGTGAGTTTCAAGAGACCCAGTACTTC
TRBJ2-7 | TRBD1 | . | TRBV28 | CASEGQDSYEQYF | TGTGCCAGCGAAGGACAGGACTCCTACGAGCAGTACTTC
TRBJ2-5 | . | . | TRBV12-3/TRBV12-4 | CASSLGASMETQYF | TGTGCCAGCAGTTTAGGCGCTAGCATGGAGACCCAGTACTTC
TRBJ1-5 | . | many | TRBV7-2 | CASSLRAESAQPQHF | TGTGCCAGCAGCTTACGGGCCGAATCAGCACAGCCCCAGCATTTT
TRBJ2-1 | TRBD2 | . | TRBV7-3 | CASSTASGATYNEQFF | TGTGCCAGCAGCACAGCTAGCGGGGCAACTTACAATGAGCAGTTCTTC
TRBJ1-1 | TRBD1 | . | TRBV12-5 | CASHAGGTGNTEAFF | TGTGCTAGTCACGCGGGCGGGACAGGGAACACTGAAGCTTTCTTT
TRBJ2-5 | TRBD2 | few | TRBV6-1 | CASRDSGGATRETQYF | TGTGCCAGCAGAGACAGCGGGGGGGCCACTCGAGAGACCCAGTACTTC
TRBJ2-2 | . | many | TRBV28 | CASSSTNTGELFF | TGTGCCAGCAGTTCTACTAACACCGGGGAGCTGTTTTTT
TRBJ2-7 | . | . | TRBV20-1 | CSARDRIRGSYEQYF | TGCAGTGCTAGAGATCGTATTAGGGGCTCCTACGAGCAGTACTTC
TRBJ2-5 | . | few | TRBV10-3 | CAIAEGGKTQYF | TGTGCCATCGCCGAGGGGGGAAAGACCCAGTACTTC
TRBJ2-5 | TRBD1 | . | TRBV25-1 | CASSPNRGVWETQYF | TGTGCCAGCAGTCCCAACAGGGGGGTTTGGGAGACCCAGTACTTC
TRBJ2-1 | TRBD2 | few | TRBV20-1 | CSALEASGRVDEQFF | TGCAGTGCCCTGGAGGCTAGCGGGAGAGTAGATGAGCAGTTCTTC
TRBJ2-5 | . | . | TRBV30 | CAWSPGETQYF | TGTGCCTGGAGTCCGGGGGAGACCCAGTACTTC
TRBJ2-3 | . | few | TRBV5-1 | CASSRQTAGTDTQYF | TGCGCCAGCAGCCGCCAGACAGCGGGCACAGATACGCAGTATTTT
TRBJ1-2 | . | few | TRBV12-3/TRBV12-4 | CASSRQASSNGYTF | TGTGCCAGCAGTCGACAGGCTTCTTCGAATGGCTACACCTTC